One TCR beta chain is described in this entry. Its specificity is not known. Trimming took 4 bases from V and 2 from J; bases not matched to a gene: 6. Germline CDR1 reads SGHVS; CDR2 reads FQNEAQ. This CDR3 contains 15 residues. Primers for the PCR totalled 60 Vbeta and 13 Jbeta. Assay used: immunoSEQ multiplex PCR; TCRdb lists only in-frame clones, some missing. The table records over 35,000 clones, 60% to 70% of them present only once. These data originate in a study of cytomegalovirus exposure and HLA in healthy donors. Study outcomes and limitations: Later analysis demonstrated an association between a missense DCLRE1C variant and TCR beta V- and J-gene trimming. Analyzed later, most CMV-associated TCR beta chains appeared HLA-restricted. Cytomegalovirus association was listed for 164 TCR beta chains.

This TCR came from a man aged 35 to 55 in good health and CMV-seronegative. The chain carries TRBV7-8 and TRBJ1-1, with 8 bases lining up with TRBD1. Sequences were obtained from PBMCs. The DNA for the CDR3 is TGTGCCAGCAGCTCCGCGACAGGGGACAACACTGAAGCTTTCTTT. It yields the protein CASSSATGDNTEAFF.